This TCR beta chain came from a study of blood T cells in healthy people across ages. The authors ran a second PCR of about 7 to 11 cycles using a sample-barcoded 5' primer and a J-beta primer mix. Every single cDNA molecule received a tag from a template-switch adaptor with 12 random nucleotides. MiXCR, applied by TCRdb to the 5' RACE reads, yields one record per CDR3 protein. The table lists more than 450,000 distinct CDR3 sequences, around a quarter of them singletons. V lost 6 bases and J 4 bases, leaving 12 bases between the germline ends. The CDR3 is 13 amino acids. This clonotype was counted between two and nine times. The data also belong to a second study, concerning T cells of mothers and their children. Turning to that study: Overlap in related mother-child pairs always slightly exceeded unrelated pairs, never significantly.

The material sequenced was blood. The TCR sequence derives from a boy aged 2 to 10 in good health. The gene calls are TRBV12-3 or TRBV12-4 and TRBJ2-5, with D unclear. CDR3 coding DNA: TGTGCCAGCAGGTCTAGTGTATTAGAGACCCAGTACTTC. As protein: CASRSSVLETQYF.